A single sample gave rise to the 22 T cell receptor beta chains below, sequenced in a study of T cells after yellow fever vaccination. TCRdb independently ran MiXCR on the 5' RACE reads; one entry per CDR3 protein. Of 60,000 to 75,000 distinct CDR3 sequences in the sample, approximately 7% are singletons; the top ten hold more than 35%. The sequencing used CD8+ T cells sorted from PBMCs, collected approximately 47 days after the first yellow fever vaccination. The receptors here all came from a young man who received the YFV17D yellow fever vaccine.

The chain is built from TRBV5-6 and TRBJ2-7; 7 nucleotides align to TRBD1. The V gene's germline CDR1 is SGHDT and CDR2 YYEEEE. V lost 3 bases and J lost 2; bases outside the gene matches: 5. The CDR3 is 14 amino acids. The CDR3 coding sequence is TGTGCCAGCAGCTACGCGCAGGGGGCCTACGAGCAGTACTTC. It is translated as CASSYAQGAYEQYF.

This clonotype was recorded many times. CDR3 sequence: CSMRAARSPYGYTF. The CDR3 nucleotides are TGCAGTATGAGGGCCGCGAGAAGTCCCTATGGCTACACCTTC. The gene calls are TRBV29-1 and TRBJ1-2; D is ambiguous. This CDR3 spans 14 amino acids. CDR1 and CDR2 from the germline V gene are SQVTM and ANQGSEA.

For the CDR3, the DNA is TGTGCCAGCACTCAAACGAGGAGAAATAATCAGCCCCAGCATTTT. This sequence encodes CASTQTRRNNQPQHF. The rearrangement joins TRBV6-2 or TRBV6-3 to TRBJ1-5; D not certain. Trimming removed 7 bases at V and 4 bases at J, with 17 bases between. This CDR3 has 15 residues. Germline assignment: CDR1 MNHEY and CDR2 SVGEGT.

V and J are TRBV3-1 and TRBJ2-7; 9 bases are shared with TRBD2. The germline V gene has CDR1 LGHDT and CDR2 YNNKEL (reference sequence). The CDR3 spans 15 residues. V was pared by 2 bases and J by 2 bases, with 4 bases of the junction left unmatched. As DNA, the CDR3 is TGTGCCAGCAGCCAAAGAGCGGGGGGTACCTACGAGCAGTACTTC. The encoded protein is CASSQRAGGTYEQYF.

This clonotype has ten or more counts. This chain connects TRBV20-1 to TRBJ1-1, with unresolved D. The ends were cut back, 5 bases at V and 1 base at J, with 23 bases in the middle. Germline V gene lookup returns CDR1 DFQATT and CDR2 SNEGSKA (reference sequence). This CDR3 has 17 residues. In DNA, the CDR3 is TGCAGTGCTTGGGGAACAGCAGATTCTAGTTGGAACACTGAAGCTTTCTTT. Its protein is CSAWGTADSSWNTEAFF.

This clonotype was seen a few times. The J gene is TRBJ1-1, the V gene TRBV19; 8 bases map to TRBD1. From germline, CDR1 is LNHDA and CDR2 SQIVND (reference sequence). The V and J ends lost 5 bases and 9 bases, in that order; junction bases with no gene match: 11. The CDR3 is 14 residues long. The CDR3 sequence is CASSLSPGGRKAFF. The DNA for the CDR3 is TGTGCCAGTAGTTTATCGCCAGGGGGCAGGAAAGCTTTCTTT.

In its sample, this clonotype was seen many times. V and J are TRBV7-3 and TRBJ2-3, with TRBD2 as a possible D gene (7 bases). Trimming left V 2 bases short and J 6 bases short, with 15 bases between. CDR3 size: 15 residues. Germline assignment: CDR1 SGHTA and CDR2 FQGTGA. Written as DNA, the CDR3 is TGTGCCAGCAGCTTATTGGTGGGGGGGCACGATACGCAGTATTTT. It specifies CASSLLVGGHDTQYF.

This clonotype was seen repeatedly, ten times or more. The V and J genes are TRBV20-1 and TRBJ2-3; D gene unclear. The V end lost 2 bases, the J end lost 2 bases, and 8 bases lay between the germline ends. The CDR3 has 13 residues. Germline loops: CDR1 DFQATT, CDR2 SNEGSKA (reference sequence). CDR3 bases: TGCAGTGCTAGACTAGAATTCACAGATACGCAGTATTTT. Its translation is CSARLEFTDTQYF.

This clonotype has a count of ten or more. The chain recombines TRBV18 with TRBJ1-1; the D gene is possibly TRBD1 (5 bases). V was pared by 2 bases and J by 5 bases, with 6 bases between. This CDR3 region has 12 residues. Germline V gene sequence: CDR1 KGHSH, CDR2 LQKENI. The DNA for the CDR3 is TGTGCCAGCTCACCAGCAGGGACTGAAGCTTTCTTT. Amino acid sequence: CASSPAGTEAFF.

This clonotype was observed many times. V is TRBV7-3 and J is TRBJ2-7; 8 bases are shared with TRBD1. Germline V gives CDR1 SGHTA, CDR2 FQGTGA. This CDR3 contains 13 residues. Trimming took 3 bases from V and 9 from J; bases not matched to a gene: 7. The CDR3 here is CASSLIQGDSQYF. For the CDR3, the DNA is TGTGCCAGCAGCTTGATACAGGGGGATTCGCAGTACTTC.

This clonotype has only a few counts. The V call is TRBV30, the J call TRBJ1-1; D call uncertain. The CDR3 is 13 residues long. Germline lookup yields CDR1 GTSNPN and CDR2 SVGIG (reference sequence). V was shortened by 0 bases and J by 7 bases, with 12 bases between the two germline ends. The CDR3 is CAWSVGRTSEAFF. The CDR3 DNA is TGTGCCTGGAGTGTAGGGCGGACTAGTGAAGCTTTCTTT.

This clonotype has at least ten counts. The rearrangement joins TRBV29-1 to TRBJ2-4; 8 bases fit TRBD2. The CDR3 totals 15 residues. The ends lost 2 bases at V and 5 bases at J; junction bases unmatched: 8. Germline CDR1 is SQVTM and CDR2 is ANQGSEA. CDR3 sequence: CSVEPAGGDQNIQYF. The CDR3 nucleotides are TGCAGCGTTGAACCGGCGGGGGGAGACCAAAACATTCAGTACTTC.

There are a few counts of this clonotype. The CDR3 here is CASSLDPDFMNTEAFF. CDR3 DNA: TGCGCCAGCAGCTTGGATCCGGATTTCATGAACACTGAAGCTTTCTTT. The chain couples TRBV5-1 to TRBJ1-1; no firm D call. From germline, CDR1 is SGHRS and CDR2 YFSETQ. Trimming cost V 0 bases and J 0 bases, with 12 bases left between them. The CDR3 consists of 16 residues.

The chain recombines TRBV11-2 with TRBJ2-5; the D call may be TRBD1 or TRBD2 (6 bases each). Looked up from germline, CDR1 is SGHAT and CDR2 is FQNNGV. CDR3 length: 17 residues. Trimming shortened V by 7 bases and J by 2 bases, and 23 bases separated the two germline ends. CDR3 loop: CASTQGLGGYSQETQYF. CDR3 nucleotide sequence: TGTGCCAGCACCCAAGGTCTGGGGGGCTATTCACAAGAGACCCAGTACTTC.

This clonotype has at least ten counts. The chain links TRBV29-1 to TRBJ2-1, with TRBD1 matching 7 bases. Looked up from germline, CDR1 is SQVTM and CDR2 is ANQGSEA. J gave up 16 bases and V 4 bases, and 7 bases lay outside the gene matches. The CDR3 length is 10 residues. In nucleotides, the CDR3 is TGCAGCGTTGGCCACAGGGACAGCTTCTTC. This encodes CSVGHRDSFF.

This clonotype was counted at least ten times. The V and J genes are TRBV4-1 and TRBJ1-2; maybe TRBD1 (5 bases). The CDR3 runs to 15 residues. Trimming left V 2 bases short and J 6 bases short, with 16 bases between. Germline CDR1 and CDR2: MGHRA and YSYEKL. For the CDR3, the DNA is TGCGCCAGCAGCCAAACAGGTACCACGAAGAATGGCTACACCTTC. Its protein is CASSQTGTTKNGYTF.

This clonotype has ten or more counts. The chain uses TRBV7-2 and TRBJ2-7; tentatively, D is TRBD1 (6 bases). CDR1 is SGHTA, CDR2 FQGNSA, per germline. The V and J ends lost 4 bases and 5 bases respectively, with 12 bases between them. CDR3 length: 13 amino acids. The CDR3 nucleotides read TGTGCCAGCAGCTCGTTCAGGGGTAACGAGCAGTACGTC. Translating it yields CASSSFRGNEQYV.

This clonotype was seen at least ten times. CDR3 nucleotides: TGTGCCAGCAGCCTCGAGGGCGGGGGATTCAATGAGCAGTTCTTC. Protein product: CASSLEGGGFNEQFF. V is TRBV11-2 and J is TRBJ2-1, with 7 bases fitting TRBD2. Germline assignment: CDR1 SGHAT and CDR2 FQNNGV. There are 15 residues in the CDR3. Unmatched junction bases numbered 10, after V lost 5 bases and J lost 6 bases.

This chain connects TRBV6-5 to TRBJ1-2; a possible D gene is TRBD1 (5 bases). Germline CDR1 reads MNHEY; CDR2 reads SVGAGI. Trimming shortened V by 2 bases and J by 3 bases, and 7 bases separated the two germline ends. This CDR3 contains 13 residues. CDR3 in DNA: TGTGCCAGCAGTTACGGGGCCCACTATGGCTACACCTTC. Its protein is CASSYGAHYGYTF.

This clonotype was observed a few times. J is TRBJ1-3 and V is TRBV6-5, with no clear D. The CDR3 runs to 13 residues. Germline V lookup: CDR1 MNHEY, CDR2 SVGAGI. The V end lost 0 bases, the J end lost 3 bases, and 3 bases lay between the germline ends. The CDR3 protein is CASSYSNGNTIYF. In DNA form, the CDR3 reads TGTGCCAGCAGTTACTCGAATGGAAACACCATATATTTT.

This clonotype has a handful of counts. The CDR3 loop reads CASSRGREDEKLFF. The DNA for the CDR3 is TGTGCCAGCAGCCGGGGAAGAGAGGATGAAAAACTGTTTTTT. This chain connects TRBV7-9 to TRBJ1-4; D not certain. CDR1 SEHNR and CDR2 FQNEAQ come from the germline V gene (reference sequence). V lost 5 bases and J 6 bases, leaving 13 bases between the germline ends. The CDR3 consists of 14 residues. Complete variable domain (other parts from reference TRBV7-9 and TRBJ1-4): DTGVSQNPRHKITKRGQNVTFRCDPISEHNRLYWYRQTLGQGPEFLTYFQNEAQLEKSRLLSDRFSAERPKGSFSTLEIQRTEQGDSAMYLCASSRGREDEKLFFGSGTQLSVL.

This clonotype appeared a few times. The CDR3 loop reads CASSLAPGEGYEQYF. CDR3 in DNA: TGTGCCAGCAGCTTAGCTCCAGGGGAAGGATACGAGCAGTACTTC. This rearrangement joins TRBV7-7 to TRBJ2-7; D might be TRBD1 (6 bases). Trimming removed 0 bases from V and 4 bases from J, with 13 bases in between. This CDR3 is built from 15 residues. CDR1 is SSHAT and CDR2 is FNYEAQ in the germline V gene (reference sequence).